This is a list of T cell receptor beta chains from one sample in a study of T-cell reconstitution after alpha-beta-depleted transplantation in children. TCRdb fed the PCR reads into MiXCR, producing one record per CDR3 protein. The profile shows roughly 500,000 distinct CDR3 sequences, approximately 20% of them singletons. Sequences were derived from PBMCs from the stem cell graft donor, sampled from the stem cell graft. The receptor set was obtained from a human donor who donated a stem cell graft to a child with acute lymphoblastic leukemia. Both conserved end residues are part of each CDR3.

V: TRBV2
J: TRBJ1-2
CDR3: CASSEGPPHYGYTF

V: TRBV7-9
J: TRBJ1-2
CDR3: CASGKSKDTYYGYTF

V: TRBV27
J: TRBJ2-5
CDR3: CASSPTEVPAVETQYF

V: TRBV5-1
J: TRBJ2-7
CDR3: CASSSQTSSSYEQYF

V: TRBV16
J: TRBJ1-5
CDR3: CASSQSASNQPQHF

V: TRBV7-3
J: TRBJ2-3
CDR3: CASSLRGGQVGYSTDTQYF

V: TRBV29-1
J: TRBJ1-2
CDR3: CSGKTTGGASGYTF

V: TRBV20-1
J: TRBJ2-1
CDR3: CSAPRTGGGYNEQFF

V: TRBV20-1
J: TRBJ2-7
CDR3: CSGTQGDEQYF

V: TRBV25-1
J: TRBJ2-1
CDR3: CASSDGSQFF

V: TRBV20-1
J: TRBJ2-1
CDR3: CRAAGLAGEGAYYNEQFF

V: TRBV9
J: TRBJ2-5
CDR3: CASSVAGRGQGETQYF

V: TRBV25-1
J: TRBJ2-2
CDR3: CASSEGAGPLLGRELFF

V: TRBV20-1
J: TRBJ2-7
CDR3: CSARDLRATYF

V: TRBV29-1
J: TRBJ1-1
CDR3: CSVARGSALPEAFF

V: TRBV10-1
J: TRBJ2-1
CDR3: CATFKREAHNEQFF

V: TRBV5-5
J: TRBJ1-2
CDR3: CASSLGTGGRYGYTF

V: TRBV6-5
J: TRBJ2-1
CDR3: CASTWATRYNEQFF

V: TRBV20-1
J: TRBJ2-1
CDR3: CSARGGLLTPGNEQFF

V: TRBV4-1
J: TRBJ2-1
CDR3: CASSPGGGDEQFF

V: TRBV15
J: TRBJ1-4
CDR3: CATSRDPQLDRLNEKLFF

V: TRBV7-9
J: TRBJ2-7
CDR3: CASSWRTSGYEQYF

V: TRBV7-9
J: TRBJ2-7
CDR3: CATSSGHEQYF

V: TRBV7-6
J: TRBJ2-1
CDR3: CASSLLSGIEQFF

V: TRBV7-8
J: TRBJ1-4
CDR3: CASSFSPATNEKLFF

V: TRBV9
J: TRBJ2-6
CDR3: CASSVEGSSGANVLTF

V: TRBV20-1
J: TRBJ2-1
CDR3: CSASMSGRAYEQFF

V: TRBV6-2/TRBV6-3
J: TRBJ2-2
CDR3: CASSLAGGSNTGELFF

V: TRBV5-1
J: TRBJ2-1
CDR3: CASSLTGQTYNEQFF

V: TRBV5-1
J: TRBJ1-1
CDR3: CASSLDRWMNTEAFF

V: TRBV4-1
J: TRBJ2-7
CDR3: CASTRGAGAQNEQYF

V: TRBV29-1
J: TRBJ2-1
CDR3: CSVEGSHNEQFF

V: TRBV20-1
J: TRBJ2-1
CDR3: CSARDLGTSGGEQFF

V: TRBV12-3/TRBV12-4
J: TRBJ1-1
CDR3: CASSAVGTEAFF

V: TRBV29-1
J: TRBJ2-1
CDR3: CSVLTTGPTYNEQFF

V: TRBV6-5
J: TRBJ1-5
CDR3: CASSYVGRGQPQHF

V: TRBV5-1
J: TRBJ2-3
CDR3: CASSPGWQGDTSNTQYF

V: TRBV29-1
J: TRBJ2-5
CDR3: CSVERQLAGGLQETQYF

V: TRBV4-2
J: TRBJ2-1
CDR3: CASSKSQAGYNEQFF

V: TRBV5-1
J: TRBJ2-3
CDR3: CASSLPLAGVADTQYF

V: TRBV9
J: TRBJ2-1
CDR3: CASSVYAGGAWNEQFF

V: TRBV5-6
J: TRBJ2-7
CDR3: CASSLALAGSYEQYF

V: TRBV11-2
J: TRBJ1-2
CDR3: CASSLSSWGWGGYTF

V: TRBV19
J: TRBJ2-7
CDR3: CASSVAGPFYEQYF

V: TRBV10-2
J: TRBJ1-2
CDR3: CASRGQGGLYGYTF

V: TRBV5-1
J: TRBJ2-3
CDR3: CASKAQGRDTQYF

V: TRBV14
J: TRBJ1-3
CDR3: CASSPTMGWSSGNTIYF

V: TRBV5-1
J: TRBJ1-1
CDR3: CASSPRTGRMSTEAFF

V: TRBV6-1
J: TRBJ2-3
CDR3: CASTTGQGALDTQYF

V: TRBV5-1
J: TRBJ1-2
CDR3: CASSSIYPGQPPSHGYTF

V: TRBV29-1
J: TRBJ2-7
CDR3: CSVAPSSTGEQYF

V: TRBV7-9
J: TRBJ1-6
CDR3: CASSLGGLRDSPLHF

V: TRBV14
J: TRBJ2-1
CDR3: CASSQDTGFSYNEQFF

V: TRBV25-1
J: TRBJ2-7
CDR3: CASSEYNQDYEQYF

V: TRBV5-1
J: TRBJ1-4
CDR3: CASSTTGTRSEKLFF

V: TRBV3-1
J: TRBJ2-1
CDR3: CASSPRASGDEQFF